The clone carrying this T cell receptor beta chain has a count of ten or more. Its antigen is as yet unknown. The data derive from a study of neurological immune-mediated disorders. The cDNA was synthesized by 5'RACE incorporating 10-nucleotide random UMIs. The authors obtained over 160 million TCR-beta sequences from 15-18 subjects per sequencing run. TCRdb independently ran MiXCR on the 5' RACE reads; one entry per CDR3 protein. The sample consists of around 30,000 distinct CDR3 sequences, approximately 1.4% of them appearing once. Study results and limitations: Expansion of TCR clones was greatest in HTLV-1-associated myelopathy and smallest in multiple sclerosis, where it fell below that of healthy controls. Private repertoires in all groups were suggested by the finding that expanded clones across subjects shared no CDR3 amino acid sequences.

Trimming took 0 bases from V and 8 from J, leaving 17 bases between them. Looked up from germline, CDR1 is LGHDT and CDR2 is YNNKEL (reference sequence). The CDR3 has 16 residues. The chain employs TRBV3-1 and TRBJ2-1; D is possibly TRBD2 (5 bases). Sequencing was performed on PBMCs. The TCR sequence derives from a woman in her twenties or thirties with multiple sclerosis. In nucleotides, the CDR3 is TGTGCCAGCAGCCAAGATAGATCAGGCCTGCGGGATGAGCAGTTCTTC. The encoded protein is CASSQDRSGLRDEQFF.